Following are 15 T cell receptor beta chains from one sample sequenced in a study of blood T cell repertoires in COVID-19. Assay: immunoSEQ multiplex PCR; the TCRdb copy retains only in-frame clones and omits some. This sample carries about 160,000 clones, about four fifths of them seen once, and the ten largest clones take approximately 3.6%. The sample taken for sequencing was PBMCs or T cells enriched from blood (not recorded which). The receptors were gathered from a woman aged 55-75 years who had recovered from COVID-19.

The chain couples TRBV18 to TRBJ1-4; TRBD1 matches 9 bases. CDR1 KGHSH and CDR2 LQKENI come from the germline V gene. The CDR3 extends over 16 amino acids. The V and J ends lost 0 bases and 8 bases, in that order; junction bases with no gene match: 7. The CDR3 loop reads CASSPPRTGVEEKLFF. The CDR3 nucleotides read TGTGCCAGCTCACCACCAAGGACAGGGGTCGAGGAAAAACTGTTTTTT. The whole variable domain, remainder taken from reference TRBV18 and TRBJ1-4, is NAGVMQNPRHLVRRRGQEARLRCSPMKGHSHVYWYRQLPEEGLKFMVYLQKENIIDESGMPKERFSAEFPKEGPSILRIQQVVRGDSAAYFCASSPPRTGVEEKLFFGSGTQLSVL.

The chain recombines TRBV18 with TRBJ1-5; the D is unclear. The CDR3 runs 14 residues. Trimming left V 4 bases short and J 4 bases short, with 11 bases between. Germline V gives CDR1 KGHSH, CDR2 LQKENI. The CDR3 here is CASSLLGENQPQHF. DNA of the CDR3: TGTGCCAGCTCACTTCTAGGTGAGAATCAGCCCCAGCATTTT. The entire variable domain, with the rest obtained from reference TRBV18 and TRBJ1-5, is as follows: NAGVMQNPRHLVRRRGQEARLRCSPMKGHSHVYWYRQLPEEGLKFMVYLQKENIIDESGMPKERFSAEFPKEGPSILRIQQVVRGDSAAYFCASSLLGENQPQHFGDGTRLSIL.

This chain connects TRBV6-5 to TRBJ1-1, with a tentative D call TRBD1 (6 bases). The germline CDR1 and CDR2 sequences are MNHEY and SVGAGI. The CDR3 consists of 15 residues. Trimming took 5 bases from V and 5 from J, leaving 18 bases between them. The CDR3 region is CASSSENRVRTEAFF. The CDR3 DNA is TGTGCCAGCAGTAGTGAAAACAGGGTGCGTACTGAAGCTTTCTTT.

J is TRBJ2-7 and V is TRBV7-8; 8 bases line up with TRBD1. The length of the CDR3 is 17 residues. Germline trimming cut 5 bases from V and 5 bases from J; bases unmatched to any gene: 17. The germline V gene has CDR1 SGHVS and CDR2 FQNEAQ. The CDR3, as DNA: TGTGCCAGCAGCGTTGGGGCAGGGGGCCCTCTATATGACGAGCAGTACTTC. Its protein product is CASSVGAGGPLYDEQYF.

The CDR3 sequence is CASSRVASGGVDTQYF. In DNA form, the CDR3 reads TGTGCCAGCAGCCGGGTTGCTAGCGGGGGGGTAGATACGCAGTATTTT. The chain combines TRBV5-4 with TRBJ2-3; TRBD2 aligns across 12 bases. CDR1 and CDR2 from the germline V gene are SGHNT and YYREEE (reference sequence). The CDR3 has 16 amino acids. Trimming at V came to 4 bases and at J to 5 bases, leaving 8 bases not matched to a gene.

J is TRBJ1-2 and V is TRBV3-1 (or the pseudogene TRBV3-2); 7 bases align to TRBD1. This CDR3 is built from 14 residues. Germline V gene lookup returns CDR1 LGHDT and CDR2 YNNKEL (reference sequence). V was pared by 4 bases and J by 5 bases, with 7 bases of the junction left unmatched. CDR3 protein: CASSPTGVEYGYTF. The CDR3 DNA follows: TGTGCCAGCAGCCCCACAGGGGTGGAGTATGGCTACACCTTC.

J is TRBJ2-7 and V is TRBV6-5, with TRBD1 matching over 9 bases. Germline CDR1 reads MNHEY; CDR2 reads SVGAGI. The CDR3 runs to 15 residues. The junction had 7 bases not matched to a gene; V was cut back by 5 bases and J by 2 bases. The CDR3 loop reads CASSPRGQGTYEQYF. The DNA of the CDR3 is TGTGCCAGCAGTCCCAGGGGACAGGGAACCTACGAGCAGTACTTC.

V is TRBV7-9 and J is TRBJ2-1, with D uncertain. From germline, CDR1 is SEHNR and CDR2 FQNEAQ (reference sequence). The CDR3 contains 16 residues. V was clipped by 1 base and J by 0 bases, with 10 bases between them. As DNA, the CDR3 is TGTGCCAGCAGCTTAGTGCCTCCTAGCTCCTACAATGAGCAGTTCTTC. The encoded protein is CASSLVPPSSYNEQFF.

CDR3 DNA sequence: TGTGCCAGCAGTAAACAGGGGCGGGACACTGAAGCTTTCTTT. Translated: CASSKQGRDTEAFF. The V gene is TRBV27, the J gene TRBJ1-1, with 7 bases lining up with TRBD1. The length of the CDR3 is 14 residues. After removal of 5 bases from V and 3 bases from J, the junction contained 6 bases not matched to a gene. CDR1 MNHEY and CDR2 SMNVEV come from the germline V gene (reference sequence).

The chain is built from TRBV6-4 and TRBJ2-2; the match to TRBD1 covers 8 bases. The CDR3 is made up of 14 amino acids. The germline V gene encodes CDR1 MRHNA and CDR2 SNTAGT. V was clipped by 8 bases and J by 2 bases; unmatched bases: 4. CDR3 protein: CASGGTGNTGELFF. The CDR3 DNA reads TGTGCCAGCGGGGGGACAGGAAACACCGGGGAGCTGTTTTTT.

V gene TRBV5-4 combines with J gene TRBJ1-2, with D possibly matching TRBD1 (6 bases). This CDR3 region has 13 residues. V lost 4 bases, J lost 1 base, and 8 bases lay in between. Germline values: CDR1 SGHNT, CDR2 YYREEE (reference sequence). This CDR3 is CASSVGGNYGYTF. The CDR3 DNA is TGTGCCAGCAGCGTAGGGGGTAACTATGGCTACACCTTC.

The CDR3 loop is CASSYGLGVEETQYF. For the CDR3, the DNA is TGTGCCAGCAGTTACGGGCTGGGAGTAGAAGAGACCCAGTACTTC. The chain combines TRBV6-5 with TRBJ2-5; D possibly corresponds to TRBD2 (5 bases). This CDR3 region has 15 residues. Trimming shortened V by 2 bases and J by 3 bases, and 13 bases separated the two germline ends. Germline assignment: CDR1 MNHEY and CDR2 SVGAGI.

This chain connects TRBV9 to TRBJ2-3, with 14 positions matching TRBD2. Trimming took 3 bases from V and 2 from J; bases not matched to a gene: 8. Germline CDR1 is SGDLS and CDR2 is YYNGEE. This CDR3 is built from 18 residues. The DNA for the CDR3 is TGTGCCAGCAGCGCAGCCGGGACTAGCGGGGGCCCCACAGATACGCAGTATTTT. This translates into CASSAAGTSGGPTDTQYF.

The rearrangement uses TRBV27 and TRBJ1-1, with 7 bases matching TRBD1. This CDR3 has 12 amino acids. Germline CDR1 MNHEY, CDR2 SMNVEV (reference sequence). V trimming: 5 bases; J trimming: 10 bases; junction bases outside the gene matches: 7. CDR3 sequence: CASSTEGQAAFF. The CDR3 nucleotides are TGTGCCAGCAGTACAGAAGGACAGGCAGCTTTCTTT.

The chain has TRBV30 and TRBJ2-5, with D possibly matching TRBD2 (6 bases). V lost 2 bases and J 2 bases, leaving 12 bases between the germline ends. This CDR3 has 14 residues. Germline V gene data show CDR1 as GTSNPN and CDR2 as SVGIG (reference sequence). The CDR3 loop is CAWSYAGPQETQYF. DNA for the CDR3: TGTGCCTGGAGTTACGCGGGACCTCAAGAGACCCAGTACTTC.